The 23 T cell receptor beta chains below come from one sample, sequenced in a study of regulatory T cells in long-lasting Graves disease. Documented time point: newly diagnosed GD, antithyroid drugs for less than 3 months. RNA isolated from PBMCs was used to make the TCR library. Sequencing libraries for TCR beta were prepared with iRepertoire HTBI primers and Arm-PCR of CDR3 regions. TCRdb re-analysed the multiplex PCR reads in MiXCR, keeping a single row per CDR3 protein. The table records 450,000 to 650,000 distinct CDR3 sequences, roughly 16% of them present only once. These data were also reused for a study on T cells in Graves' hyperthyroidism and ophthalmopathy.

Sequenced here: peripheral blood mononuclear cells (PBMCs), sampled at new diagnosis, from a patient treated with antithyroid drugs. All receptors derive from a woman aged 40-65 years with Graves disease.

At least ten counts were recorded for this clonotype. The rearrangement uses TRBV11-1 and TRBJ2-1; tentative D call: TRBD2 (5 bases). This CDR3 is built from 15 residues. Looked up from germline, CDR1 is SGHAT and CDR2 is FQDESV (reference sequence). V gave up 1 base and J gave up 3 bases, with 10 bases separating them. In nucleotides, the CDR3 is TGTGCCAGCAGCTTAGACCTACTAGTCTACAATGAGCAGTTCTTC. It translates to CASSLDLLVYNEQFF.

This clonotype was seen repeatedly, ten times or more. The genes are TRBV18 and TRBJ1-3, with TRBD1 identical over 9 bases. The V gene end was trimmed by 4 bases and the J gene end by 2 bases; junction bases not matched to a gene: 3. Looked up from germline, CDR1 is KGHSH and CDR2 is LQKENI. The CDR3 spans 15 residues. For the CDR3, the DNA is TGTGCCAGCTCACAGACAGGGGGAGCTGGAAACACCATATATTTT. Its translation is CASSQTGGAGNTIYF.

The sample holds many counts of this clonotype. The chain employs TRBV11-2 and TRBJ1-4; D is ambiguous. This CDR3 region has 12 residues. Germline CDR1 and CDR2: SGHAT and FQNNGV. V lost 4 bases, J lost 7 bases, and 7 bases lay in between. The CDR3, as DNA: TGTGCCAGCAGCTGGGGAAGTGAAAAACTGTTTTTT. It translates to CASSWGSEKLFF.

The rearrangement uses TRBV14 and TRBJ1-4, with 9 bases aligning to TRBD1. The V gene's germline CDR1 is SGHDN and CDR2 FVKESK. After removal of 4 bases from V and 8 bases from J, the junction contained 5 bases not matched to a gene. The length of the CDR3 is 14 residues. The CDR3 loop reads CASSLQGAGEKLFF. In DNA, the CDR3 is TGTGCCAGCAGCCTACAGGGGGCAGGCGAAAAACTGTTTTTT. Filled out from reference TRBV14 and TRBJ1-4, the complete variable domain reads EAGVTQFPSHSVIEKGQTVTLRCDPISGHDNLYWYRRVMGKEIKFLLHFVKESKQDESGMPNNRFLAERTGGTYSTLKVQPAELEDSGVYFCASSLQGAGEKLFFGSGTQLSVL.

There are many counts of this clonotype. The J gene is TRBJ2-7, the V gene TRBV2; D not certain. V lost 2 bases and J lost 6, with 11 bases in between. Germline V gives CDR1 SNHLY, CDR2 FYNNEI. The CDR3 is 13 amino acids. CDR3 coding DNA: TGTGCCAGCAGTGAAAGGGCTTCCCCCGAGCAGTACTTC. Translated, it gives CASSERASPEQYF.

This clonotype was counted many times. This sequence joins TRBV11-2 and TRBJ1-2, with a possible D match to TRBD1 (5 bases). With 4 bases removed from V and 4 bases from J, the gap between germline ends came to 13 bases. Germline assignment: CDR1 SGHAT and CDR2 FQNNGV. This CDR3 has 14 amino acids. The CDR3 here is CASSSLGGVYGYTF. The CDR3 coding sequence is TGTGCCAGCAGCTCCCTCGGGGGGGTCTATGGCTACACCTTC.

There are a few counts of this clonotype. V and J are TRBV10-3 and TRBJ2-2; 7 nucleotides agree with TRBD1. The germline CDR1 and CDR2 sequences are ENHRY and SYGVKD. The CDR3 consists of 14 residues. V lost 5 bases and J lost 4; bases outside the gene matches: 4. The CDR3 bases are TGTGCCATCAGTCCGACAGGGATCACCGGGGAGCTGTTTTTT. Its translation is CAISPTGITGELFF.

This clonotype was detected many times. V gene TRBV2 combines with J gene TRBJ2-5; 8 positions agree with TRBD1. This CDR3 contains 16 residues. CDR1 is SNHLY, CDR2 FYNNEI, per germline. J gave up 5 bases and V 9 bases, and 17 bases lay outside the gene matches. CDR3 DNA: TGTGCCAGACACGCCGACACAACAGGGGGTGGGGAGACCCAGTACTTC. This sequence encodes CARHADTTGGGETQYF.

This clonotype was picked up many times. The chain couples TRBV3-1 to TRBJ1-2; D is perhaps TRBD1 (5 bases). The CDR3 has 11 amino acids. Germline values: CDR1 LGHDT, CDR2 YNNKEL (reference sequence). V shed 3 bases and J shed 8 bases, with 7 bases lying between them. The CDR3 loop reads CASSQGGGYTF. The CDR3 DNA is TGTGCCAGCAGCCAGGGGGGAGGCTACACCTTC.

This clonotype was counted once. The V and J genes are TRBV27 and TRBJ1-2; maybe TRBD1 (5 bases). The V gene's germline CDR1 is MNHEY and CDR2 SMNVEV (reference sequence). V lost 10 bases and J 2 bases, leaving 8 bases between the germline ends. The CDR3 totals 11 residues. This CDR3 is CANRSNYGYTF. The CDR3 region has the DNA TGTGCCAACAGGAGCAACTATGGCTACACCTTC.

This clonotype was observed a handful of times. The chain employs TRBV20-1 and TRBJ2-1; TRBD2 is a possible D gene (6 bases). The V and J ends lost 6 bases and 6 bases respectively, with 9 bases between them. CDR1 is DFQATT and CDR2 is SNEGSKA in the germline V gene (reference sequence). The CDR3 loop spans 11 amino acids. This chain's CDR3 is CSAFSGNEQFF. CDR3 in DNA: TGCAGTGCCTTTAGCGGCAATGAGCAGTTCTTC.

A remark on this clonotype: This may stem from a read error, because a much larger clone lies one nucleotide away. The chain carries TRBV5-1 and TRBJ2-1, with 7 bases lining up with TRBD2. The CDR3 is made up of 15 amino acids. The germline gives CDR1 SGHRS, CDR2 YFSETQ. With V trimmed by 4 bases and J by 4 bases, 8 bases remained unmatched. The CDR3: CASSTLAVEYNEQFF. CDR3 nucleotide sequence: TGCGCCAGCAGCACTCTAGCGGTGGAATACAATGAGCAGTTCTTC. The entire variable domain, with the rest obtained from reference TRBV5-1 and TRBJ2-1, is as follows: KAGVTQTPRYLIKTRGQQVTLSCSPISGHRSVSWYQQTPGQGLQFLFEYFSETQRNKGNFPGRFSGRQFSNSRSEMNVSTLELGDSALYLCASSTLAVEYNEQFFGPGTRLTVL.

CDR3 in DNA: TGTGCCAGCAGCTTAGCGACCAGGGGTAATTCACCCCTCCACTTT. This translates into CASSLATRGNSPLHF. This chain uses TRBV7-2 with TRBJ1-6; tentatively, D is TRBD1 (6 bases). Germline V gene lookup returns CDR1 SGHTA and CDR2 FQGNSA. Trimming removed 0 bases at V and 6 bases at J, with 9 bases between. The CDR3 has 15 amino acids.

The rearrangement links TRBV27 to TRBJ2-2; 14 bases line up with TRBD2. V lost 2 bases and J lost 4; bases outside the gene matches: 6. The CDR3 is 18 residues long. Germline assignment: CDR1 MNHEY and CDR2 SMNVEV (reference sequence). The CDR3 sequence is CASSLAGTSGGGTGELFF. DNA of the CDR3: TGTGCCAGCAGTTTAGCGGGGACTAGCGGGGGTGGCACCGGGGAGCTGTTTTTT.

This clonotype was observed a few times. The V gene is TRBV11-2, the J gene TRBJ2-2, with 7 nucleotides matching TRBD1. The CDR3 loop spans 17 amino acids. In germline, CDR1 is SGHAT, CDR2 FQNNGV. The J segment lost 6 bases and the V segment lost 5 bases, leaving 15 bases of the junction unmatched. For the CDR3, the DNA is TGTGCCAGCAGCCTAAGGACAGGCCAAAGGAAGTCCGGGGAGCTGTTTTTT. It specifies CASSLRTGQRKSGELFF.

The CDR3 here is CASSSGTSGGGKETQYF. In nucleotides, the CDR3 is TGTGCCAGCAGCTCCGGGACTAGCGGGGGGGGAAAAGAGACCCAGTACTTC. V is TRBV6-1 and J is TRBJ2-5; 16 positions match TRBD2. This CDR3 region has 17 residues. Germline V gives CDR1 MNHNS, CDR2 SASEGT. Germline trimming cut 6 bases from V and 3 bases from J; bases unmatched to any gene: 7.

The sample holds many counts of this clonotype. The chain recombines TRBV5-1 with TRBJ2-2, with a weak D call TRBD1 (6 bases). This CDR3 is built from 15 residues. Between the trimmed V and J ends, which lost 2 bases and 0 bases, there was a span of 8 bases. In germline, CDR1 is SGHRS, CDR2 YFSETQ. CDR3 region: CASSFGTTNTGELFF. CDR3 nucleotides: TGCGCCAGCAGCTTTGGGACAACGAACACCGGGGAGCTGTTTTTT.

The V gene is TRBV2, the J gene TRBJ2-5, with TRBD2 identical over 12 bases. This CDR3 region has 15 residues. Germline loops: CDR1 SNHLY, CDR2 FYNNEI. J was trimmed by 7 bases and V by 3 bases; bases with no gene match: 6. Here the CDR3 reads CASSDRASGGGTQYF. The CDR3 nucleotides are TGTGCCAGCAGTGATCGGGCTAGCGGGGGGGGGACCCAGTACTTC. Combining the CDR3 with reference TRBV2 and TRBJ2-5 gives the whole variable domain EPEVTQTPSHQVTQMGQEVILRCVPISNHLYFYWYRQILGQKVEFLVSFYNNEISEKSEIFDDQFSVERPDGSNFTLKIRSTKLEDSAMYFCASSDRASGGGTQYFGPGTRLLVL.

This clonotype has a count of ten or more. V and J are TRBV2 and TRBJ2-4, with 12 positions matching TRBD2. Germline CDR1 reads SNHLY; CDR2 reads FYNNEI. Trimming removed 7 bases from V and 5 bases from J; junction bases left unmatched: 12. The CDR3 is made up of 17 amino acids. CDR3 region: CASNLRLAGVLENIQYF. The CDR3 nucleotides are TGTGCCAGCAACCTTAGACTAGCGGGGGTGTTGGAAAACATTCAGTACTTC.

In this sample, this clonotype turned up many times. V is TRBV7-8 and J is TRBJ2-1, with D possibly being TRBD1 or TRBD2 (5 bases each). Germline V CDR1 and CDR2: SGHVS, FQNEAQ. Trimming took off 3 bases at V and 3 bases at J, with 9 bases between the two ends. The length of the CDR3 is 14 residues. The CDR3 DNA reads TGTGCCAGCAGCTTTGAGGGGTACTACAATGAGCAGTTCTTC. Protein sequence: CASSFEGYYNEQFF.

This clonotype was observed a handful of times. The DNA of the CDR3 is TGCAGTGCTAGAGTTGGGTGGGGGGTCCGCTCCAGTGTTGACACTGAAGCTTTCTTT. Protein product: CSARVGWGVRSSVDTEAFF. V gene TRBV20-1 combines with J gene TRBJ1-1, with a tentative D call TRBD1 (5 bases). Trimming shortened V by 1 base and J by 3 bases, and 27 bases separated the two germline ends. In germline, CDR1 is DFQATT, CDR2 SNEGSKA (reference sequence). This CDR3 is built from 19 residues.

This clonotype was counted many times. The rearrangement joins TRBV30 to TRBJ1-3; possible D gene TRBD1, 6 bases. Germline CDR1 reads GTSNPN; CDR2 reads SVGIG (reference sequence). The CDR3 spans 12 residues. V dropped 4 bases and J dropped 7 bases, with 11 bases sitting between them. The CDR3 loop is CAWNTGHNTIYF. The DNA for the CDR3 is TGTGCCTGGAACACAGGGCATAACACCATATATTTT.

The chain couples TRBV7-2 to TRBJ1-3, with D perhaps matching TRBD1 (5 bases). Germline V gene sequence: CDR1 SGHTA, CDR2 FQGNSA. The CDR3 is 17 residues long. V lost 3 bases to trimming and J lost 0 bases, with 15 bases between them. The CDR3 loop is CASSFYWDDSSGNTIYF. The CDR3 region has the DNA TGTGCCAGCAGCTTTTACTGGGACGACAGCTCTGGAAACACCATATATTTT.